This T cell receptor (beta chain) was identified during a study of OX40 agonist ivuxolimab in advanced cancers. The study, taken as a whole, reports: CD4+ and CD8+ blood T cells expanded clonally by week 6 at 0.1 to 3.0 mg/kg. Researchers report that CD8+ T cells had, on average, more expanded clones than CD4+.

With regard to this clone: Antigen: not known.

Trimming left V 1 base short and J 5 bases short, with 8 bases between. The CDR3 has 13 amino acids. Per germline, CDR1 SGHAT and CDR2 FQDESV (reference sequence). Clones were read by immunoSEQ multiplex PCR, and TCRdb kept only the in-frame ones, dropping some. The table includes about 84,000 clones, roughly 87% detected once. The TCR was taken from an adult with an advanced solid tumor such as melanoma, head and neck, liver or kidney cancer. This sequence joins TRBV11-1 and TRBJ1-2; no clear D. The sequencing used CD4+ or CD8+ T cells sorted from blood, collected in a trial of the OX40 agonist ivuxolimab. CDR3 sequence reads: CASSLDGSYGYTF. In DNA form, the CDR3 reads TGTGCCAGCAGCTTAGACGGTTCTTATGGCTACACCTTC.